Included here is one TCR beta chain sequence, with context. What it recognizes is unknown. The entry originates in a study of vaccination effects on CD4 cells after COVID-19. At the level of the study: The researchers cultured some 2.1 million PBMC per well with about 10 IU/ml IL-2 and roughly 9.4 ug/ml peptides.

Germline CDR1 MNHEY, CDR2 SMNVEV (reference sequence). The CDR3 spans 13 residues. The germline V and J ends were trimmed by 2 bases and 5 bases, with 9 bases remaining between them. Clones were sequenced by immunoSEQ multiplex PCR, and TCRdb holds only the in-frame ones, with some missing. The sample has 70,000 to 85,000 clones, around 77% seen once. At the end of 9 to 11 days of culture, CD4+ T cells were isolated. The J gene is TRBJ2-5, the V gene TRBV27, with unresolved D. Sequences were derived from CD4+ T cells from PBMCs cultured without peptide, sampled before COVID-19 vaccination. The clonotype was recovered from a human donor who received a COVID-19 vaccine. The CDR3 spells CASSLTLWETQYF. The CDR3 DNA reads TGTGCCAGCAGTTTAACGTTGTGGGAGACCCAGTACTTC.